The present entry profiles one T cell receptor (beta chain) with its context. The data belong to a study of blood T cell repertoires in COVID-19. Background on the study: PBMCs, B-cell-depleted T cells, or T cells were the source of the cDNA or gDNA that made up the material.

Participant ages covered about 18 to 95 years across about two dozen US areas. Cohort allocation depended upon clinical history that participants reported. Original data processing: Reference gene primer amplification yielded estimated nucleated cell counts. Here immunoSEQ multiplex PCR was the method, and the copy in TCRdb shows in-frame clones only, minus some. The V and J calls and clone size were taken over from that table, and D and trimming were inferred from the DNA. Found here are about 360,000 clones, 88% of them singletons; the top ten hold approximately 2%. Germline V CDR1 and CDR2: SNHLY, FYNNEI. The trim removed 8 bases at V and 7 bases at J, leaving 13 bases unmatched. This CDR3 contains 14 residues.

The chain has TRBV2 and TRBJ2-7; 8 bases are shared with TRBD2. This TCR was sampled from a woman aged 40 to 50 with acute COVID-19. Sequencing was carried out using PBMCs or T cells enriched from blood (not recorded which). The CDR3 region is CASGLSGDAREQYF. As DNA, the CDR3 is TGTGCCAGCGGACTTAGCGGGGACGCGAGGGAGCAGTACTTC.